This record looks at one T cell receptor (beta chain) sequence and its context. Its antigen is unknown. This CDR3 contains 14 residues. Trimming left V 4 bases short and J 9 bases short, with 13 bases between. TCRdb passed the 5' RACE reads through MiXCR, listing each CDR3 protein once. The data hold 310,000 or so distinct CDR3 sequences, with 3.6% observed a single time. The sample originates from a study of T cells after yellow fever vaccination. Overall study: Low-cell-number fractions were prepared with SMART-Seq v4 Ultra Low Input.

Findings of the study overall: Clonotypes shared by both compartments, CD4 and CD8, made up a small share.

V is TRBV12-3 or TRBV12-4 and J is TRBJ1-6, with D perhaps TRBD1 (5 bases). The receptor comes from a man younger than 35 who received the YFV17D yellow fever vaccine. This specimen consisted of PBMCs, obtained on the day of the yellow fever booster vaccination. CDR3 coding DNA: TGTGCCAGCAGTTGGGACCTGCGCGGTTCACCCCTCCACTTT. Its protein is CASSWDLRGSPLHF.